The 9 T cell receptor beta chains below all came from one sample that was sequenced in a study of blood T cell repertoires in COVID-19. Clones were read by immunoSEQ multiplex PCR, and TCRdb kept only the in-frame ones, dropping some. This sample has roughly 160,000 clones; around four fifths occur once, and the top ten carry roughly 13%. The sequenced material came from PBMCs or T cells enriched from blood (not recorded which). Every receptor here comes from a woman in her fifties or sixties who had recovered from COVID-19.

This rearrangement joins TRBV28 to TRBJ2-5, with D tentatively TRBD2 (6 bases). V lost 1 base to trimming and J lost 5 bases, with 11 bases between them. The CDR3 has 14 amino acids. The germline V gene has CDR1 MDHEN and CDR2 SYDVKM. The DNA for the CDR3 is TGTGCCAGCAGTTTATCAGGCGGGATGGAGACCCAGTACTTC. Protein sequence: CASSLSGGMETQYF.

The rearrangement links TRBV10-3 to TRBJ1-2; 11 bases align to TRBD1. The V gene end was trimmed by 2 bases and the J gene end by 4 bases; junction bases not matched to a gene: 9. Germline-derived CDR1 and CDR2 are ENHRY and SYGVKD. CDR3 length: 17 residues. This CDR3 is CAISETGQGASPYGYTF. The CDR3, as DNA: TGTGCCATCAGTGAGACTGGACAGGGGGCATCCCCCTATGGCTACACCTTC.

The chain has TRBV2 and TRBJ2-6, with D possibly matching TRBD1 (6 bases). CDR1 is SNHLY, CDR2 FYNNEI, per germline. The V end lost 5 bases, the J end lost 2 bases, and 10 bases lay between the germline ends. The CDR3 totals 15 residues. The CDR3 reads CASSSDRTGANVLTF. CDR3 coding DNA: TGTGCCAGCAGTTCCGACAGGACTGGGGCCAACGTCCTGACTTTC.

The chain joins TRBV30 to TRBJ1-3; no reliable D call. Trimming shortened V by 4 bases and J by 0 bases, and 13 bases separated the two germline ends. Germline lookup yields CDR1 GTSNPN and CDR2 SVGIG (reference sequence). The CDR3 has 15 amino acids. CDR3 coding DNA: TGTGCCTGGAACCCTCCAGACTTCTCTGGAAACACCATATATTTT. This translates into CAWNPPDFSGNTIYF.

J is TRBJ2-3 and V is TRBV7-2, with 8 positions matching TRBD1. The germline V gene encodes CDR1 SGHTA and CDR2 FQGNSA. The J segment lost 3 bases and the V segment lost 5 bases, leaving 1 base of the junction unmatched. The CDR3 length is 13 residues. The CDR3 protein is CASSRDRTDTQYF. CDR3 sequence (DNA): TGTGCCAGCAGCCGGGACAGGACAGATACGCAGTATTTT.

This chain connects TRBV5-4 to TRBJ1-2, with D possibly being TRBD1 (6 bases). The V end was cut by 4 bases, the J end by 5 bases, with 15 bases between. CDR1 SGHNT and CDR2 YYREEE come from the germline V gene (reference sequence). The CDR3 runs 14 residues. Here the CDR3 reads CASSLGQSEYGYTF. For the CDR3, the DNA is TGTGCCAGCAGCCTGGGACAATCGGAATATGGCTACACCTTC.

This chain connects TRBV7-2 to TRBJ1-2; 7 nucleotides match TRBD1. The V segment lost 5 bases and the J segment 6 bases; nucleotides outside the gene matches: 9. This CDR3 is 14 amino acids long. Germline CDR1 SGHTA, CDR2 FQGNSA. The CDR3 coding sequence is TGTGCCAGCAGCGGCTCCGGGACAGTTAATGGCTACACCTTC. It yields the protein CASSGSGTVNGYTF.

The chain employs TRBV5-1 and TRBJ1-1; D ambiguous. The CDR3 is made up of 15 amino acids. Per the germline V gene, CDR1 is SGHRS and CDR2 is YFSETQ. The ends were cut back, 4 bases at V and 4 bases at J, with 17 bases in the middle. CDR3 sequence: CASSPGIRGATEAFF. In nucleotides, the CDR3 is TGCGCCAGCAGCCCTGGAATTCGAGGAGCCACTGAAGCTTTCTTT. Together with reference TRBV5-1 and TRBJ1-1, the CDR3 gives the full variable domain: KAGVTQTPRYLIKTRGQQVTLSCSPISGHRSVSWYQQTPGQGLQFLFEYFSETQRNKGNFPGRFSGRQFSNSRSEMNVSTLELGDSALYLCASSPGIRGATEAFFGQGTRLTVV.

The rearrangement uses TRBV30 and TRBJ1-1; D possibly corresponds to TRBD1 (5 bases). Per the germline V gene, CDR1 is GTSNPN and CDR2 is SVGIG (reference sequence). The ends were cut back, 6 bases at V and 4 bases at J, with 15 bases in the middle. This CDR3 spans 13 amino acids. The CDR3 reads CACTSGSGTEAFF. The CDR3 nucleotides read TGTGCCTGTACCTCAGGGTCCGGCACTGAAGCTTTCTTT.